This passage covers 5 T cell receptor beta chains from one sample sequenced in a study of CD8+ T cells in alopecia areata. Reverse transcribed after extraction, RNA yielded cDNA as the sequencing template. The repertoire was sequenced with immunoSEQ multiplex PCR; TCRdb's copy has only in-frame clones and lacks some. The repertoire holds over 200,000 clones, with about 53% as singletons. The sequenced sample was CD4+ T cells sorted from blood, obtained at week 0. The receptors were sampled from a human donor with alopecia areata.

Only one count was recorded for this clone. The chain employs TRBV18 and TRBJ2-5, with 8 bases identical to TRBD1. V trimming: 3 bases; J trimming: 4 bases; junction bases outside the gene matches: 7. Germline V CDR1 and CDR2: KGHSH, LQKENI. This CDR3 region has 15 residues. The CDR3 nucleotides read TGTGCCAGCTCACCTGGACAGGGTTCGTCAGAGACCCAGTACTTC. Its translation is CASSPGQGSSETQYF.

The V gene is TRBV6-5, the J gene TRBJ1-2, with D hard to call. V was trimmed by 2 bases and J by 4 bases, leaving 14 bases between them. The CDR3 length is 15 residues. Germline V gives CDR1 MNHEY, CDR2 SVGAGI. The CDR3 sequence is CASSYTTAAGYGYTF. CDR3 bases: TGTGCCAGCAGTTACACAACGGCGGCCGGCTATGGCTACACCTTC.

The sample holds one count of this clone. The chain employs TRBV30 and TRBJ1-6; 7 positions match TRBD1. Germline lookup yields CDR1 GTSNPN and CDR2 SVGIG (reference sequence). The CDR3 loop spans 14 amino acids. V gave up 2 bases and J gave up 7 bases; unmatched junction bases: 5. The CDR3 protein is CAWSLGQRNSPLHF. The CDR3 bases are TGTGCCTGGAGTTTGGGACAGAGGAATTCACCCCTCCACTTT.

CDR3 loop: CASSRTGGDNEAFF. As DNA, the CDR3 is TGTGCCAGCAGCCGGACAGGGGGCGACAATGAAGCTTTCTTT. V and J are TRBV5-4 and TRBJ1-1; 11 nucleotides agree with TRBD1. CDR1 is SGHNT, CDR2 YYREEE, per germline (reference sequence). The CDR3 extends over 14 amino acids. J was trimmed by 7 bases and V by 4 bases; bases with no gene match: 6.

The chain employs TRBV7-3 and TRBJ1-2, with D perhaps matching TRBD1 (5 bases). Trimming stripped 2 bases from V and 4 bases from J, with 8 bases between. This CDR3 has 13 residues. Germline-derived CDR1 and CDR2 are SGHTA and FQGTGA. The CDR3 bases are TGTGCCAGCAGCTTATCGCAGGGCTATGGCTACACCTTC. Translating gives CASSLSQGYGYTF.